This TCR beta chain comes out of a study of blood T cell repertoires in COVID-19. V shed 1 base and J shed 3 bases, with 10 bases lying between them. The CDR3 consists of 15 residues. CDR1 LGHNA and CDR2 YNFKEQ come from the germline V gene. Per the authors' pipeline: The assay estimated nucleated cells by amplifying reference gene primers. TCRdb's table, derived via immunoSEQ multiplex PCR, lists solely in-frame clones and lacks some. V, J and clone size reflect that table, while D and trimming were determined from the DNA. The table lists about 130,000 clones, around 84% of them singletons, with roughly 2.3% in the top ten.

Sample: PBMCs or T cells enriched from blood (not recorded which). The rearrangement links TRBV4-2 to TRBJ1-5; the D is unclear. The sequence derives from a man between 40 and 49 years old with acute COVID-19. For the CDR3, the DNA is TGTGCCAGCAGCCAAGTGGGAGGGAACAATCAGCCCCAGCATTTT. Translating it yields CASSQVGGNNQPQHF.